This TCR beta chain was captured by sequencing in a study of tumor-infiltrating lymphocytes in primary liver carcinoma (dated by TCRdb to 2016 to 2017). About the investigation overall: Of the five patients, three men and two women aged 30 to 69 years, four had hepatocellular carcinoma and one had combined HCC and intrahepatic cholangiocarcinoma. Repertoires from technical replicates were highly reproducible, with mean shared-clone rates about 0.91 and correlation coefficients above 0.98. Agilent mRNA microarray profiling was performed on the roughly 24 tumor region samples to relate TCRbeta repertoire diversity to the local molecular phenotype. A total of 35 specimens from 5 patients went through TCRbeta repertoire sequencing, namely 25 tumor regions, 5 adjacent noncancerous liver tissues and 5 peripheral blood samples. TCRbeta repertoire sequencing, expression microarrays and whole-exome sequencing were combined in the study across five regions of each liver tumor, with adjacent normal tissue and blood also included. Samples yielded roughly 3.65 to 7.13 million productive TCRbeta reads; read depth did not differ significantly between tissue types. The tumors of the five patients were staged as T1-T3 N0M0, with maximum diameters ranging from roughly 4 to 10 cm. What the authors observed across the whole study: Comparison of CD4+ and CD8+ T cell repertoires was precluded by the use of bulk unsorted samples. With just a few patients in the study, the authors point out that the findings should be validated in a larger study. The top 250 clones made up a significantly larger repertoire fraction in tumors than in blood (p = 0.039). Repertoire overlap was higher between tumor regions (mean around 36%) than tumor-adjacent (approximately 17%) or tumor-blood (about 15%) pairs, consistent with antigen-driven expansion. Only the TCR beta chain was sequenced, which likely underestimates true repertoire diversity because unpaired alpha chains were not captured. Only about 8-24% of top clones were found in all five regions of a tumor, suggesting spatial heterogeneity of tumor-infiltrating T cells.

Here V drops 10 bases and J drops 2 bases, and the junction holds 8 bases not matched to any gene. CDR1 and CDR2 are read off the germline V gene as MNHEY and SVGAGI. Including cysteine and phenylalanine, the CDR3 has 14 amino acids. CDR3 DNA only is kept here, 42 bases in frame from base 1. Starting from about 500 ng total RNA, TCRbeta-specific cDNA was produced by reverse transcription with a constant-region primer and ProtoScript II reverse transcriptase. Three nested multiplex PCR rounds, following a slightly modified ARM-PCR procedure, were used to build the TCRbeta libraries. Each of the first two PCR rounds ran for about 10 cycles and used multiplex TRBV1-TRBV30 forward primers together with a Cbeta reverse primer. Sample barcodes and Illumina adapters were attached in a final 25-cycle PCR using Deep VentR polymerase. Amplicons of 200-500 bp were gel-purified with a QIAquick gel extraction kit before sequencing. An Illumina HiSeq 2500 was used to sequence the TCRbeta amplicons with 250-bp paired-end reads. The paper's data handling went like this. To recover full CDR3 sequences, reads were quality-trimmed using Trimmomatic v0.33 and paired reads were then merged using FLASH v1.2.11. V, D and J germline segments were assigned to the rearranged TCRbeta sequences using MiGEC v1.2.1b. Clonotype statistics, along with Shannon-Wiener diversity indices, were calculated using VDJtools v1.0.0. To cut down on sampling bias, every analysis after diversity analysis relied on just the 250 most abundant clonotypes from each sample. TCRdb cleaned the public reads at Q25 with fastp, built clones with MiXCR and kept in-frame beta chains. Rows matching on CDR3 protein sequence are summarized as one entry with the most common DNA and genes. V and J calls and clone size were set by TCRdb, not the authors. For this sample the table gives fewer than 110,000 distinct CDR3 sequences, of which approximately 70% were detected only once. In total, the top ten clones hold roughly 12% of the sample.

In its sample, this clonotype was seen a few times. Its antigen is still unknown. A much bigger clone sits one base away, suggesting this may be a read error. Total RNA and DNA were co-extracted without cell sorting from around 20-30 mg of bulk tissue using the AllPrep DNA/RNA mini kit. Surgical resection was performed in China between late 2015 and early 2016 on four to six patients with histopathologically diagnosed primary liver carcinoma. At the time of sampling, the patients were treatment-naive and had chronic HBV infection. Five spatially separated regions were sampled from each tumor: the superior, inferior, left-lateral and right-lateral poles, plus the tumor centre. According to histology, viable tumor cells made up more than 75% of every tumor sample. Each fresh piece of tumor and adjacent tissue was cut in two, with one half stored in RNAlater at -80 degrees C and the other half sent for histology.

Sequences were obtained from liver tumor tissue from sampling region 2. The meaning of the sample's cell subset or site label: tumor region T2, inferior pole. The origin of this receptor is a woman between 55 and 75 years old with primary liver carcinoma and hepatitis B virus infection. The V gene is TRBV6-5 and the J gene is TRBJ1-1, and 9 junction bases match TRBD1. The CDR3 reads as follows: CANRQQGANTEAFF. DNA sequence: TGTGCCAACAGGCAACAGGGGGCTAACACTGAAGCTTTCTTT.